These 7 T cell receptor beta chains share one sample of origin, sequenced in a study of PD-L1 blockade in urothelial cancer. Only in-frame clones appear in the TCRdb table, and some are missing; sequencing was by immunoSEQ multiplex PCR. The sample includes around 120,000 clones, about 85% of them seen just once. The specimen comprised PBMCs, sampled around atezolizumab (anti-PD-L1) treatment. These receptors all come from a man aged 45-60 years with urothelial cancer.

This sequence joins TRBV18 and TRBJ2-3, with D perhaps matching TRBD2 (5 bases). Trimming removed 6 bases from V and 7 bases from J, with 14 bases in between. This CDR3 is built from 13 residues. Germline V lookup: CDR1 KGHSH, CDR2 LQKENI. The CDR3 spells CASSQSEGHTQYF. CDR3 nucleotides: TGTGCCAGCTCCCAATCTGAGGGCCATACGCAGTATTTT.

The genes are TRBV18 and TRBJ2-5; D gene ambiguous. The CDR3 is 16 amino acids. The V gene lost 3 bases and the J gene lost 0 bases, with 14 bases spanning the gap. Germline V CDR1 and CDR2: KGHSH, LQKENI. The DNA of the CDR3 is TGTGCCAGCTCACCGAGTGGAGTGGCAAACCAAGAGACCCAGTACTTC. Residues: CASSPSGVANQETQYF.

V usage is TRBV28 and J usage is TRBJ2-7; 9 nucleotides match TRBD2. This CDR3 has 13 residues. Germline V CDR1 and CDR2: MDHEN, SYDVKM. With 4 bases clipped from V and 3 bases from J, the junction kept 1 base outside the gene matches. For the CDR3, the DNA is TGTGCCAGCAGTTCGACTAGCGGCTACGAGCAGTACTTC. Its protein product is CASSSTSGYEQYF.

This rearrangement joins TRBV9 to TRBJ1-5, with D unresolved. The V gene's germline CDR1 is SGDLS and CDR2 YYNGEE. The CDR3 has 14 amino acids. V was cut by 4 bases and J by 0 bases, with 8 bases left in between. The chain's CDR3 is CASSSGGSNQPQHF. The CDR3 nucleotides are TGTGCCAGCAGCTCAGGAGGTAGCAATCAGCCCCAGCATTTT. Full variable domain (missing parts from reference TRBV9 and TRBJ1-5): DSGVTQTPKHLITATGQRVTLRCSPRSGDLSVYWYQQSLDQGLQFLIQYYNGEERAKGNILERFSAQQFPDLHSELNLSSLELGDSALYFCASSSGGSNQPQHFGDGTRLSIL.

Turning to this clone: Different DNA sequences within this sample yield the same CDR3. This chain connects TRBV30 to TRBJ2-1, with D perhaps matching TRBD1 (5 bases). CDR3 length equals 13 residues. The V and J ends lost 2 bases and 1 base respectively, with 6 bases between them. Germline lookup yields CDR1 GTSNPN and CDR2 SVGIG (reference sequence). This CDR3 reads CAWSRGSYNEQFF. The CDR3 DNA reads as TGTGCCTGGAGTAGGGGTTCCTACAATGAGCAGTTCTTC.

The gene calls are TRBV7-9 and TRBJ1-5; perhaps TRBD1 as D (6 bases). This CDR3 contains 14 residues. Between the trimmed V and J ends, which lost 2 bases and 5 bases, there was a span of 10 bases. CDR1 and CDR2 (germline): SEHNR, FQNEAQ (reference sequence). The CDR3 bases are TGTGCCAGCAGCTTATTCCCAGGGGATCAGCCCCAGCATTTT. As protein: CASSLFPGDQPQHF.

The chain carries TRBV28 and TRBJ2-2, with 11 bases lining up with TRBD2. The CDR3 totals 16 residues. The germline gives CDR1 MDHEN, CDR2 SYDVKM. With 1 base clipped from V and 7 bases from J, the junction kept 5 bases outside the gene matches. The CDR3 spells CASSLLAGGPYGELFF. As DNA, the CDR3 is TGTGCCAGCAGTTTATTAGCGGGAGGGCCTTACGGGGAGCTGTTTTTT.